The 29 T cell receptor beta chains reported below all come from one sample, sequenced in a study of neurological immune-mediated disorders. TCRdb reanalysed the 5' RACE reads using MiXCR and keeps one entry per CDR3 protein. The sample consists of more than 45,000 distinct CDR3 sequences, 10% to 12% of them appearing once. The sample consisted of PBMCs. These TCRs come from a man in his 60s in good health.

This clonotype was observed at least ten times. The rearrangement joins TRBV5-1 to TRBJ1-1; 7 bases align to TRBD1. V gave up 1 base and J gave up 2 bases; unmatched junction bases: 8. CDR3 size: 16 residues. Germline values: CDR1 SGHRS, CDR2 YFSETQ. CDR3 sequence (DNA): TGCGCCAGCAGCTTGACTACAGGGGTGGCAAACACTGAAGCTTTCTTT. Its protein product is CASSLTTGVANTEAFF.

This clonotype occurred many times. The chain uses TRBV7-8 and TRBJ2-6; 9 bases match TRBD1. The CDR3 is made up of 20 amino acids. Germline CDR1 and CDR2: SGHVS and FQNEAQ. V was pared by 5 bases and J by 1 base, with 15 bases of the junction left unmatched. The CDR3 DNA reads TGTGCCAGCAGCACCCCCCCCGCCGGGACAGGGACTTCTGGGGCCAACGTCCTGACTTTC. It codes for CASSTPPAGTGTSGANVLTF.

Details on this clonotype: The conserved final phenylalanine or tryptophan is absent from the CDR3, which likely points to a read error. The DNA is left out, because the CDR3 cannot be placed on it with certainty; the CDR3 is given as TCRdb lists it. The chain carries TRBV20-1 and TRBJ2-1; the D call TRBD2 from the table was never checked on the DNA. The germline V gene has CDR1 DFQATT and CDR2 SNEGSKA (reference sequence). The CDR3 adds up to 15 amino acids, both ends counted. The CDR3: CSARPPSGGYNEQLL.

As for this clonotype: This may stem from a read error, because a much larger clone lies one nucleotide away. The chain couples TRBV7-9 to TRBJ1-1; the D gene is possibly TRBD1 (5 bases). The CDR3 is made up of 15 amino acids. Per the germline V gene, CDR1 is SEHNR and CDR2 is FQNEAQ (reference sequence). The CDR3: CTSSPRSGPNTETFF. CDR3 bases: TGTACCAGCAGCCCCCGATCGGGACCGAACACTGAAACTTTCTTT.

This clonotype occurred many times. The genes are TRBV5-1 and TRBJ1-1; weak D call: TRBD1 (6 bases). The CDR3 spans 14 residues. V gave up 0 bases and J gave up 1 base, with 7 bases separating them. Germline V CDR1 and CDR2: SGHRS, YFSETQ. The CDR3 DNA follows: TGCGCCAGCAGCTTGGAGGGGGGGAACACTGAAGCTTTCTTT. Amino acid sequence: CASSLEGGNTEAFF.

This clonotype has at least ten counts. This chain links TRBV7-2 with TRBJ2-3, with D maybe TRBD1 (6 bases). The V end lost 5 bases, the J end lost 3 bases, and 15 bases lay between the germline ends. This CDR3 contains 15 residues. Germline CDR1 reads SGHTA; CDR2 reads FQGNSA. The CDR3, as DNA: TGTGCCAGCAGCAGGGCAGGGGAAGGGACAGATACGCAGTATTTT. This codes for CASSRAGEGTDTQYF.

This clonotype was recorded at least ten times. V and J are TRBV29-1 and TRBJ2-7; TRBD1 might be the D (6 bases). V was trimmed by 5 bases and J by 0 bases, leaving 17 bases between them. CDR1 is SQVTM and CDR2 is ANQGSEA in the germline V gene. This CDR3 spans 15 amino acids. CDR3 region: CSVKNRDKASYEQYF. Here the CDR3 DNA reads TGCAGCGTTAAGAACCGGGACAAGGCCTCCTACGAGCAGTACTTC.

This clonotype was detected many times. This chain connects TRBV27 to TRBJ1-6; the match to TRBD1 covers 8 bases. CDR3 length: 13 amino acids. The trim removed 10 bases at V and 5 bases at J, leaving 4 bases unmatched. The germline V gene encodes CDR1 MNHEY and CDR2 SMNVEV (reference sequence). The CDR3: CATGTGHNSPLHF. CDR3 in DNA: TGTGCCACCGGGACAGGTCATAATTCACCCCTCCACTTT.

In this sample, this clonotype turned up many times. The CDR3 sequence: CASSVAGPETQYF. The CDR3, as DNA: TGTGCCAGCAGCGTAGCAGGGCCTGAGACCCAGTACTTC. V is TRBV9 and J is TRBJ2-5; D might be TRBD1 (5 bases). The CDR3 has 13 amino acids. Trimming left V 0 bases short and J 5 bases short, with 8 bases between. The germline gives CDR1 SGDLS, CDR2 YYNGEE.

This clonotype was recorded at least ten times. The V and J genes are TRBV10-3 and TRBJ1-1, with 8 bases matching TRBD1. In germline, CDR1 is ENHRY, CDR2 SYGVKD. Germline trimming cut 0 bases from V and 1 base from J; bases unmatched to any gene: 1. The CDR3 has 15 amino acids. The CDR3 sequence: CAISESGTGNTEAFF. In nucleotides, the CDR3 is TGTGCCATCAGTGAGTCCGGGACAGGGAACACTGAAGCTTTCTTT.

Ten or more counts support this clonotype. V is TRBV7-2 and J is TRBJ2-3, with a possible D match to TRBD1 (5 bases). Germline lookup yields CDR1 SGHTA and CDR2 FQGNSA. The CDR3 sequence is 14 residues long. V lost 1 base and J 2 bases, leaving 7 bases between the germline ends. The CDR3 is CASSLEGATDTQYF. CDR3 nucleotide sequence: TGTGCCAGCAGCTTAGAAGGGGCCACAGATACGCAGTATTTT.

This clonotype was recorded many times. J is TRBJ2-2 and V is TRBV20-1; perhaps TRBD1 as D (6 bases). V was clipped by 6 bases and J by 5 bases, with 10 bases between them. This CDR3 comprises 12 residues. CDR1 is DFQATT and CDR2 is SNEGSKA in the germline V gene (reference sequence). CDR3 region: CSAVGQTGELFF. The DNA of the CDR3 is TGCAGTGCGGTCGGACAGACCGGGGAGCTGTTTTTT.

This clonotype was counted at least ten times. The rearrangement links TRBV5-6 to TRBJ2-1; D is unclear. The V gene's germline CDR1 is SGHDT and CDR2 YYEEEE. The V and J ends lost 0 bases and 8 bases respectively, with 9 bases between them. The CDR3 runs to 13 residues. The CDR3, as DNA: TGTGCCAGCAGCTTGGAAATCTCCCATGAGCAGTTCTTC. Residues: CASSLEISHEQFF.

This clonotype was recorded at least ten times. The chain has TRBV6-5 and TRBJ1-1, with D maybe TRBD1 (6 bases). The germline V gene encodes CDR1 MNHEY and CDR2 SVGAGI. V shed 4 bases and J shed 11 bases, with 17 bases lying between them. The CDR3 has 13 residues. The CDR3 is CASSSGGADRAFF. The CDR3 bases are TGTGCCAGCAGTTCCGGGGGGGCGGATAGGGCTTTCTTT.

This clonotype was detected ten times or more. The J gene is TRBJ1-2, the V gene TRBV29-1, with D tentatively TRBD1 (5 bases). With 7 bases removed from V and 6 bases from J, the gap between germline ends came to 18 bases. The CDR3 has 13 residues. The germline V gene encodes CDR1 SQVTM and CDR2 ANQGSEA. Here the CDR3 DNA reads TGCAGCGCCTCCGAGGAGGGGATAAATGGCTACACCTTC. It encodes CSASEEGINGYTF.

This clonotype was counted ten times or more. The chain carries TRBV5-1 and TRBJ2-5; D gene ambiguous. The length of the CDR3 is 15 residues. CDR1 and CDR2 (germline): SGHRS, YFSETQ. V was clipped by 4 bases and J by 3 bases, with 16 bases between them. The CDR3 nucleotides read TGCGCCAGCAGCCGTGAAACTCCATCCAAAGAGACCCAGTACTTC. Translation: CASSRETPSKETQYF. Full variable domain (outside the CDR3, taken from reference TRBV5-1 and TRBJ2-5): KAGVTQTPRYLIKTRGQQVTLSCSPISGHRSVSWYQQTPGQGLQFLFEYFSETQRNKGNFPGRFSGRQFSNSRSEMNVSTLELGDSALYLCASSRETPSKETQYFGPGTRLLVL.

This clonotype showed up many times. The chain is built from TRBV7-9 and TRBJ2-1, with D possibly matching TRBD2 (6 bases). Germline loops: CDR1 SEHNR, CDR2 FQNEAQ (reference sequence). The CDR3 loop spans 14 amino acids. Deletions cut 4 bases from V and 9 bases from J, with 16 bases between. The CDR3 loop is CASSSPTPGSEQFF. CDR3 coding DNA: TGTGCCAGCAGCTCCCCTACCCCCGGGAGTGAGCAGTTCTTC.

V is TRBV3-1 and J is TRBJ1-6; D is unclear. The V gene's germline CDR1 is LGHDT and CDR2 YNNKEL (reference sequence). V lost 4 bases and J 5 bases, leaving 12 bases between the germline ends. This CDR3 comprises 15 residues. DNA of the CDR3: TGTGCCAGCAGCCTTCGACAAGTCGATAATTCACCCCTCCACTTT. Amino acids: CASSLRQVDNSPLHF.

This clonotype occurred many times. The chain couples TRBV20-1 to TRBJ2-2; TRBD2 aligns across 14 bases. Trimming cost V 6 bases and J 8 bases; bases outside gene matches: 8. Looked up from germline, CDR1 is DFQATT and CDR2 is SNEGSKA (reference sequence). The CDR3 has 15 amino acids. The CDR3 spells CSARRLAGGWGELFF. The CDR3 region has the DNA TGCAGTGCCCGACGACTAGCGGGGGGGTGGGGGGAGCTGTTTTTT.

The sample holds many counts of this clonotype. This sequence joins TRBV5-6 and TRBJ1-4; 10 bases line up with TRBD1. Germline lookup yields CDR1 SGHDT and CDR2 YYEEEE. This CDR3 region has 14 residues. V was pared by 3 bases and J by 5 bases, with 1 base of the junction left unmatched. CDR3 bases: TGTGCCAGCAGCTCGACAGGGGGCAATGAAAAACTGTTTTTT. Translated, it gives CASSSTGGNEKLFF.

This clonotype has at least ten counts. The chain recombines TRBV7-8 with TRBJ2-3; D remains ambiguous. V was pared by 6 bases and J by 0 bases, with 16 bases between. This CDR3 region has 16 residues. The germline gives CDR1 SGHVS, CDR2 FQNEAQ. The CDR3 region is CASRLRTAPSTDTQYF. The CDR3, as DNA: TGTGCCAGCAGGCTAAGGACCGCTCCTAGCACAGATACGCAGTATTTT. Filled out from reference TRBV7-8 and TRBJ2-3, the complete variable domain reads GAGVSQSPRYKVAKRGQDVALRCDPISGHVSLFWYQQALGQGPEFLTYFQNEAQLDKSGLPSDRFFAERPEGSVSTLKIQRTQQEDSAVYLCASRLRTAPSTDTQYFGPGTRLTVL.

This clonotype came up many times. This chain links TRBV6-6 with TRBJ1-6; maybe TRBD1 (6 bases). CDR1 MNHNY and CDR2 SVGAGI come from the germline V gene (reference sequence). The CDR3 extends over 15 amino acids. V dropped 8 bases and J dropped 6 bases, with 17 bases sitting between them. CDR3 nucleotide sequence: TGTGCCAGCCGGCTTGGGGGCGGTGGTAATTCACCCCTCCACTTT. Protein product: CASRLGGGGNSPLHF.

Many counts were recorded for this clonotype. The V and J genes are TRBV20-1 and TRBJ2-5; 9 bases fit TRBD2. Germline V CDR1 and CDR2: DFQATT, SNEGSKA (reference sequence). The CDR3 extends over 16 amino acids. J lost 5 bases, V lost 0 bases, and 10 bases had no gene match. The DNA of the CDR3 is TGCAGTGCTAGAGATGGGGCGGGGGGGCGGTGGGAGACCCAGTACTTC. Protein product: CSARDGAGGRWETQYF.

At least ten counts were recorded for this clonotype. The chain is built from TRBV5-5 and TRBJ1-2, with D possibly being TRBD1 (5 bases). Trimming removed 5 bases from V and 8 bases from J, with 10 bases in between. CDR1 and CDR2 (germline): SGHKS, YYEKEE (reference sequence). This CDR3 has 11 residues. CDR3 sequence reads: CASRSGSGYTF. In nucleotides, the CDR3 is TGTGCCAGCAGATCAGGGAGCGGCTACACCTTC.

The sample holds many counts of this clonotype. The chain carries TRBV2 and TRBJ2-2, with D tentatively TRBD2 (5 bases). V lost 6 bases and J lost 6, with 11 bases in between. This CDR3 comprises 13 residues. Looked up from germline, CDR1 is SNHLY and CDR2 is FYNNEI. The CDR3 loop reads CASRGSGAGELFF. The CDR3 DNA is TGTGCCAGCAGGGGATCCGGGGCCGGGGAGCTGTTTTTT.

This clonotype was seen many times. The chain links TRBV7-2 to TRBJ1-1, with no clear D. The CDR3 is 15 residues long. V lost 1 base to trimming and J lost 6 bases, with 15 bases between them. From germline, CDR1 is SGHTA and CDR2 FQGNSA. The CDR3: CASSLGMSARPEAFF. CDR3 nucleotides: TGTGCCAGCAGCTTAGGAATGTCCGCAAGACCTGAAGCTTTCTTT.

This clonotype was observed at least ten times. CDR3 amino acids: CATSRDFDSSSYEQYF. In DNA, the CDR3 is TGTGCCACCAGCAGAGATTTCGACTCGAGCTCCTACGAGCAGTACTTC. This sequence joins TRBV15 and TRBJ2-7; no firm D call. CDR1 LNHNV and CDR2 YYDKDF come from the germline V gene (reference sequence). The CDR3 covers 16 residues. Trimming cost V 0 bases and J 0 bases, with 12 bases left between them.

This clonotype has at least ten counts. The chain is built from TRBV7-2 and TRBJ2-5; 8 bases line up with TRBD2. Germline trimming cut 5 bases from V and 1 base from J; bases unmatched to any gene: 3. This CDR3 is built from 14 residues. Germline CDR1 SGHTA, CDR2 FQGNSA. CDR3 in amino acids: CASSRSGAQETQYF. CDR3 DNA sequence: TGTGCCAGCAGCCGTAGCGGGGCCCAAGAGACCCAGTACTTC.

This clonotype was picked up many times. The chain joins TRBV7-2 to TRBJ2-7, with D perhaps matching TRBD1 (6 bases). CDR1 and CDR2 from the germline V gene are SGHTA and FQGNSA. V was pared by 5 bases and J by 0 bases, with 14 bases between. This CDR3 comprises 15 residues. The CDR3 bases are TGTGCCAGCAGCCCCGACAGGCCCCGCTCCTACGAGCAGTACTTC. This gives the protein CASSPDRPRSYEQYF.